This TCR beta chain originates from a study of shared clonotypes between healthy human individuals. Study-wide background: CD4 naive cells filled three plates per donor, CD4 memory three, CD8 naive two and CD8 memory one.

Libraries were prepared by immunoSEQ multiplex PCR; TCRdb keeps only in-frame clonotypes and omits some of them. The table shows more than 1,200,000 clones, with approximately 98.5% occurring only once. CDR1 SGHDN and CDR2 FVKESK come from the germline V gene. This CDR3 region has 14 residues. Trimming took 4 bases from V and 5 from J, leaving 14 bases between them. CD45RA-negative memory and CD45RA+ naive subsets were split from the CD4+ cells. The chain recombines TRBV14 with TRBJ1-1; D possibly corresponds to TRBD1 (5 bases). This receptor was obtained from a man aged 30 to 39 in good health. The sequencing input was naive CD4+ T cells sorted from blood. Subset: CD45RA+ positively selected. The CDR3 loop is CASSRFQGETEAFF. The CDR3 nucleotides read TGTGCCAGCAGCCGATTCCAGGGAGAGACTGAAGCTTTCTTT.